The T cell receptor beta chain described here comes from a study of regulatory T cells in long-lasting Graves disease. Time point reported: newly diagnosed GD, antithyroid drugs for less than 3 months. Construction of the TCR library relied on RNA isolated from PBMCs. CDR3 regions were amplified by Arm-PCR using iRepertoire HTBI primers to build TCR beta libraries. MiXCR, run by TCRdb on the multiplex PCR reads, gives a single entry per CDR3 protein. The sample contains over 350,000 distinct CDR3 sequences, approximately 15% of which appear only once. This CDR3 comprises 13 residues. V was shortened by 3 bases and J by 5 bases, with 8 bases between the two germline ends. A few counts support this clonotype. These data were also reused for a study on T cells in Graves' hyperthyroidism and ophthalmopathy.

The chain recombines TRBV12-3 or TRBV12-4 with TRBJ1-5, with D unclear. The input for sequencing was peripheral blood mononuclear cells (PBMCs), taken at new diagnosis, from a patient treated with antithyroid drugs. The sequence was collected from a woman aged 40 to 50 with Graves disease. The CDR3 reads CASSFAAYQPQHF. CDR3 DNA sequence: TGTGCCAGCAGTTTTGCTGCGTATCAGCCCCAGCATTTT.